This T cell receptor (beta chain) was sequenced during a study of CD8+ T cells in alopecia areata. Study-level background: Tofacitinib administration to treated patients was oral, at 5 to 10 mg twice daily.

Extracted from the samples, RNA was reverse transcribed into cDNA to serve as the sequencing template. Clones were sequenced by immunoSEQ multiplex PCR, and TCRdb holds only the in-frame ones, with some missing. The table shows 100,000 to 150,000 clones, with approximately 49% occurring only once. Peripheral blood samples and lesional scalp punch biopsies were obtained from alopecia areata patients. The germline V gene encodes CDR1 LNHNV and CDR2 YYDKDF (reference sequence). V lost 0 bases to trimming and J lost 1 base, with 13 bases between them. The CDR3 length is 16 residues. This sequence joins TRBV15 and TRBJ2-7; D unresolved. The input for sequencing was CD8+ T cells sorted from blood, taken at week 0. The sequence was obtained from a human donor with alopecia areata. The CDR3 spells CATSRDLGQPSYEQYF. In DNA form, the CDR3 reads TGTGCCACCAGCAGAGATCTAGGGCAGCCGTCCTACGAGCAGTACTTC. The complete variable domain, with remaining parts taken from reference TRBV15 and TRBJ2-7, reads DAMVIQNPRYQVTQFGKPVTLSCSQTLNHNVMYWYQQKSSQAPKLLFHYYDKDFNNEADTPDNFQSRRPNTSFCFLDIRSPGLGDTAMYLCATSRDLGQPSYEQYFGPGTRLTVT.